These 11 T cell receptor beta chains came from one sample sequenced in a study of blood T cells in healthy people across ages. Using a J-beta primer mix together with a sample-barcoded 5' primer, a second PCR was run for about 7 to 12 cycles. TCRdb analysed the 5' RACE reads with MiXCR anew, one entry per CDR3 protein. The sample shows around 1,500,000 distinct CDR3 sequences, 35% to 45% of them seen only once. Input material: blood. These receptors all come from a woman between 18 and 29 years old in good health.

CDR3 in DNA: TGCAGTGCTAGAGATAAAGGGGTGGGACGAGGGATAGCATCCTATAATTCACCCCTCCACTTT. Translating it yields CSARDKGVGRGIASYNSPLHF. This sequence joins TRBV20-1 and TRBJ1-6, with D perhaps matching TRBD1 (5 bases). CDR3 size: 21 residues. From germline, CDR1 is DFQATT and CDR2 SNEGSKA (reference sequence). Trimming stripped 0 bases from V and 1 base from J, with 25 bases between.

This clonotype was counted only a few times. The chain combines TRBV20-1 with TRBJ2-5; possible D gene TRBD2, 5 bases. CDR1 is DFQATT, CDR2 SNEGSKA, per germline (reference sequence). CDR3 length equals 13 residues. V shed 3 bases and J shed 1 base, with 9 bases lying between them. CDR3 sequence reads: CSASSSGQETQYF. The CDR3 DNA sequence: TGCAGTGCTAGTTCAAGCGGCCAAGAGACCCAGTACTTC.

This clonotype was seen only a few times. The chain couples TRBV29-1 to TRBJ2-7, with D possibly being TRBD1 (6 bases). The CDR3 spans 13 residues. The V gene's germline CDR1 is SQVTM and CDR2 ANQGSEA. Trimming left V 4 bases short and J 3 bases short, with 13 bases between. CDR3 sequence reads: CSVVDSAYYEQYF. CDR3 DNA: TGCAGCGTTGTGGACAGCGCTTACTACGAGCAGTACTTC.

The chain links TRBV3-1 to TRBJ2-4, with D possibly being TRBD2 (5 bases). This CDR3 region has 12 residues. CDR1 and CDR2 from the germline V gene are LGHDT and YNNKEL (reference sequence). V lost 8 bases, J lost 7 bases, and 12 bases lay in between. CDR3 sequence reads: CASSDLSNIQYF. The CDR3 DNA reads as TGTGCCAGCTCGGACTTAAGTAACATTCAGTACTTC.

This clonotype appeared a few times. This chain joins TRBV20-1 and TRBJ2-1, with TRBD2 identical over 8 bases. V was pared by 3 bases and J by 10 bases, with 11 bases of the junction left unmatched. The germline V gene encodes CDR1 DFQATT and CDR2 SNEGSKA (reference sequence). This CDR3 spans 14 amino acids. Here the CDR3 reads CSASREGAKGEQFF. The CDR3 DNA follows: TGCAGTGCTAGCCGGGAGGGCGCTAAGGGGGAGCAGTTCTTC.

A few counts support this clonotype. The chain employs TRBV7-2 and TRBJ2-3; 8 positions agree with TRBD2. V lost 5 bases and J lost 6; bases outside the gene matches: 4. Germline assignment: CDR1 SGHTA and CDR2 FQGNSA. The CDR3 is made up of 13 amino acids. CDR3 residues: CASSGTGGDTQYF. The CDR3, as DNA: TGTGCCAGCAGCGGGACGGGGGGGGATACGCAGTATTTT.

This rearrangement joins TRBV2 to TRBJ2-7; possible D gene TRBD1, 6 bases. Looked up from germline, CDR1 is SNHLY and CDR2 is FYNNEI. Deletions cut 7 bases from V and 4 bases from J, with 23 bases between. CDR3 length equals 16 residues. The CDR3 nucleotides read TGTGCCAGCAAGGCAGGGGCGGCAATTCAATCTTACGAGCAGTACTTC. Its protein product is CASKAGAAIQSYEQYF.

J is TRBJ2-1 and V is TRBV20-1; maybe TRBD2 (7 bases). V lost 5 bases to trimming and J lost 0 bases, with 17 bases between them. The germline V gene has CDR1 DFQATT and CDR2 SNEGSKA (reference sequence). The CDR3 spans 16 residues. The CDR3 loop is CSAPMRGPPSYNEQFF. The CDR3, as DNA: TGCAGTGCTCCTATGCGGGGGCCCCCCTCCTACAATGAGCAGTTCTTC.

This chain connects TRBV2 to TRBJ2-2; TRBD1 or TRBD2 may be the D gene (6 bases each). Germline V gene sequence: CDR1 SNHLY, CDR2 FYNNEI. V was trimmed by 11 bases and J by 5 bases, leaving 18 bases between them. The CDR3 sequence is 14 residues long. The CDR3 reads CAGTVGGQTGELFF. The CDR3 coding sequence is TGTGCCGGAACGGTCGGGGGACAAACCGGGGAGCTGTTTTTT.

This clonotype was detected a few times. The rearrangement uses TRBV21-1 and TRBJ1-5; the D segment call TRBD1 is taken from the table without a DNA check. TRBV21-1 is tagged as a pseudogene. The CDR3 runs to 15 residues. CDR3 in amino acids: CASSKFVTGGQPQHF. The DNA for the CDR3 is TGTGCCAGCAGCAAATTTGTGACAGGAGGTCAGCCCCAGCATTTT.

This clonotype showed up many times. The gene calls are TRBV20-1 and TRBJ2-7, with 10 bases matching TRBD2. The CDR3 consists of 16 residues. Germline V lookup: CDR1 DFQATT, CDR2 SNEGSKA (reference sequence). V shed 3 bases and J 0 bases; nucleotides not matched to a gene: 8. The CDR3 coding sequence is TGCAGTGCTAGTACTAGCGGGGTGACCAGCTCCTACGAGCAGTACTTC. Protein product: CSASTSGVTSSYEQYF.